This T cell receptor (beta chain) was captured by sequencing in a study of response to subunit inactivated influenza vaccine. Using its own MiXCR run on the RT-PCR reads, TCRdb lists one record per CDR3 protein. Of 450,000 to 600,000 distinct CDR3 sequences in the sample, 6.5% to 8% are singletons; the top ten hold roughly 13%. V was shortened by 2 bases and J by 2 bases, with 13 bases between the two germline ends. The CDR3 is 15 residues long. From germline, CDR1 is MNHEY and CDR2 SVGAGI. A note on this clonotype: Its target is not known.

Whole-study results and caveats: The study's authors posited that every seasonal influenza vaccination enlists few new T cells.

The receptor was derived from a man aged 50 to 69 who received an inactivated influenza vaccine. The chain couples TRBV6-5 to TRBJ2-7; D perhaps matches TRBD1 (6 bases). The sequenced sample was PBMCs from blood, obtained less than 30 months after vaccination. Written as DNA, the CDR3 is TGTGCCAGCAGTTACAGCCAGGGGTTCGCCTACGAGCAGTACTTC. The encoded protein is CASSYSQGFAYEQYF.